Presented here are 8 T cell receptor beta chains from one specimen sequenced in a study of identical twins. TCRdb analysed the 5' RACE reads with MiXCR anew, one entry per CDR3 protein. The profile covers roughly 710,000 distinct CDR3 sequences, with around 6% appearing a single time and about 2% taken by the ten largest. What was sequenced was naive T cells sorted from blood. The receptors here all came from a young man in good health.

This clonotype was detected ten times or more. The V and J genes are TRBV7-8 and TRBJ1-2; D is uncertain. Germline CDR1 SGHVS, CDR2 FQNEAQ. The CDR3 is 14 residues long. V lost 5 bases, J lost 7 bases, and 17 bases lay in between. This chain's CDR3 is CASSATHDGRGYTF. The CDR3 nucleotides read TGTGCCAGCAGCGCAACTCACGACGGTCGTGGCTACACCTTC.

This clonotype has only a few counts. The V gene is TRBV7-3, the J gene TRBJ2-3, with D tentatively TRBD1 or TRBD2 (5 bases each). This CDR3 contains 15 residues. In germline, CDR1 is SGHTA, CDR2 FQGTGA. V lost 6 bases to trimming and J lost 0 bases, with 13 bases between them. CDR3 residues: CASRRGTASTDTQYF. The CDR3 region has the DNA TGTGCCAGCAGGAGAGGGACGGCTAGCACAGATACGCAGTATTTT. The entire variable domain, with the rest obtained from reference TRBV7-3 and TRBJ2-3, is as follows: GAGVSQTPSNKVTEKGKYVELRCDPISGHTALYWYRQSLGQGPEFLIYFQGTGAADDSGLPNDRFFAVRPEGSVSTLKIQRTERGDSAVYLCASRRGTASTDTQYFGPGTRLTVL.

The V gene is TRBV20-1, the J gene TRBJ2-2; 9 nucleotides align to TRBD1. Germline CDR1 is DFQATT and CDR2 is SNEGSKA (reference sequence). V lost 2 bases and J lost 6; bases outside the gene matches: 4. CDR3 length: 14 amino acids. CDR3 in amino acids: CSARKDRGSGELFF. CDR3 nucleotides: TGCAGTGCTAGAAAGGACAGGGGATCCGGGGAGCTGTTTTTT.

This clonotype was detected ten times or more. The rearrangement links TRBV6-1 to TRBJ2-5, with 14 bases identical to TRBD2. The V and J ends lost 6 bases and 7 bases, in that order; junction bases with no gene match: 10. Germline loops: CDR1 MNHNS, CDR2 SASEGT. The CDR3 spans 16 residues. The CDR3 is CASSPGTSGGSGTQYF. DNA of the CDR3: TGTGCCAGCAGCCCCGGGACTAGCGGGGGCTCGGGGACCCAGTACTTC.

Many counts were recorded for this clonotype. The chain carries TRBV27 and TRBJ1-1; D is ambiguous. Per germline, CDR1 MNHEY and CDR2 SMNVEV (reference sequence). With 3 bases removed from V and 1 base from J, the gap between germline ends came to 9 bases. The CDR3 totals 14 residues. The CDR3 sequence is CASSFRRQNTEAFF. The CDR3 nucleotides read TGTGCCAGCAGTTTCAGACGGCAGAACACTGAAGCTTTCTTT.

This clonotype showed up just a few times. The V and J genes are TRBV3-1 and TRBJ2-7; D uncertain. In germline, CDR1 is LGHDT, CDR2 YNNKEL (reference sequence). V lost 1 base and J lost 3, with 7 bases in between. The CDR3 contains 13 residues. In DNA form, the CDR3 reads TGTGCCAGCAGCCAAGGGGCTAACTACGAGCAGTACGTC. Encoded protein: CASSQGANYEQYV.

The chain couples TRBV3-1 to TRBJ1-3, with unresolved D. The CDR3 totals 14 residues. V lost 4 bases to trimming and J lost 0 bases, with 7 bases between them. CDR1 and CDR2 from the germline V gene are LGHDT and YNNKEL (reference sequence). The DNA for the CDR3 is TGTGCCAGCAGCCCCGATCCCTCTGGAAACACCATATATTTT. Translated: CASSPDPSGNTIYF.

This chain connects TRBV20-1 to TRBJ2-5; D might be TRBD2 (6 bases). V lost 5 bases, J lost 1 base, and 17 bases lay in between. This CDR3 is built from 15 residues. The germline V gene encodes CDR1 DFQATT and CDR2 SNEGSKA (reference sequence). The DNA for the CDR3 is TGCAGTGCTGCGGTCGGGAGACAGACCCAAGAGACCCAGTACTTC. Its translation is CSAAVGRQTQETQYF.